The 4 T cell receptor beta chains presented below share a single source sample, sequenced in a study of blood T cell repertoires in COVID-19. Profiling relied on immunoSEQ multiplex PCR, and the TCRdb table lists in-frame clones only, not all of them. The table records 350,000 to 500,000 clones, approximately 90% of them present only once. What was sequenced was PBMCs or T cells enriched from blood (not recorded which). The source is a woman aged 18-29 years who had been exposed to COVID-19.

The chain joins TRBV1 to TRBJ1-1. TRBV1 represents a pseudogene. This CDR3 comprises 15 residues. DNA of the CDR3: TGCACCACCTTAGCCGGGGGGACCATGAACACTGAAGCTTTCTTT. Amino acid sequence: CTTLAGGTMNTEAFF.

The sample holds a few counts of this clone. The V call is TRBV2, the J call TRBJ1-1, with D possibly TRBD1 on 5 matching bases. Germline V CDR1 and CDR2: SNHLY, FYNNEI. CDR3 size: 13 residues. Trimming cost V 4 bases and J 3 bases, with 9 bases left between them. The CDR3 spells CASSVDRDTEAFF. The CDR3 region has the DNA TGTGCCAGCAGTGTAGACAGAGACACTGAAGCTTTCTTT.

The genes are TRBV7-2 and TRBJ2-5, with 9 bases matching TRBD1. V lost 4 bases, J lost 4 bases, and 7 bases stayed unmatched. In germline, CDR1 is SGHTA, CDR2 FQGNSA. The CDR3 loop spans 15 amino acids. Here the CDR3 DNA reads TGTGCCAGCAGCTCCAATAGACAGGGGGGAGAGACCCAGTACTTC. It translates to CASSSNRQGGETQYF.

V gene TRBV7-2 combines with J gene TRBJ2-7; TRBD1 matches at 7 bases. The CDR3 is 14 residues long. V dropped 4 bases and J dropped 3; count of bases not matched to a gene: 6. Germline V gene data show CDR1 as SGHTA and CDR2 as FQGNSA. In DNA, the CDR3 is TGTGCCAGCAGCTCTGACAGGGTGGTCTACGAGCAGTACTTC. Its protein is CASSSDRVVYEQYF. Looking up the rest from reference TRBV7-2 and TRBJ2-7 gives the full variable domain: GAGVSQSPSNKVTEKGKDVELRCDPISGHTALYWYRQSLGQGLEFLIYFQGNSAPDKSGLPSDRFSAERTGGSVSTLTIQRTQQEDSAVYLCASSSDRVVYEQYFGPGTRLTVT.